This T cell receptor (beta chain) emerged from a study of control samples from healthy donors and cancer patients. Sequenced by immunoSEQ multiplex PCR; TCRdb stores in-frame clones only, minus some. The table includes about 180,000 clones, roughly 90% detected once. Looked up from germline, CDR1 is SGHAT and CDR2 is FQNNGV. The V and J ends lost 1 base and 5 bases respectively, with 18 bases between them. There are 16 residues in the CDR3. The clonotype was recovered from a woman aged 50 to 60 in good health. The sequencing sample was made of blood. The chain has TRBV11-2 and TRBJ2-7, with D possibly called TRBD1 or TRBD2 (5 bases each). The CDR3 nucleotides are TGTGCCAGCAGCTTAGGGTGGGACCGCAAACTCGACGAGCAGTACTTC. It yields the protein CASSLGWDRKLDEQYF.